This T cell receptor beta chain was identified in a study of radiotherapy plus CTLA-4 blockade in lung cancer. Libraries were prepared by immunoSEQ multiplex PCR; TCRdb keeps only in-frame clonotypes and omits some of them. The data contain some 73,000 clones, 78% of them seen just once; the ten biggest clones take up 22%. This CDR3 spans 14 amino acids. Trimming removed 2 bases from V and 3 bases from J, with 12 bases in between. Germline values: CDR1 SGHDT, CDR2 YYEEEE. This receptor was identified in a human donor with non-small cell lung cancer whose response to radiotherapy plus ipilimumab could not be evaluated. Some clones in this sample may be carry-over from other donors' samples. Sequences were derived from peripheral blood, sampled from a patient treated with radiotherapy plus ipilimumab. V usage is TRBV5-6 and J usage is TRBJ2-7; D is perhaps TRBD2 (7 bases). The CDR3 spells CASSFMGGLYEQYF. The CDR3, as DNA: TGTGCCAGCAGCTTTATGGGGGGGCTCTACGAGCAGTACTTC.